A single sample is the source of the 22 T cell receptor beta chains below, sequenced in a study of T cell changes during pregnancy in multiple sclerosis. The method was immunoSEQ multiplex PCR; TCRdb's version includes in-frame clones alone and lacks a portion of them. The table has about 41,000 clones, about 94% seen once. Specimen: CD8+ T cells from peripheral blood mononuclear cells, collected in the third trimester of pregnancy. These receptors originate from a female donor with multiple sclerosis, enrolled in a pregnancy study.

The chain carries TRBV11-2 and TRBJ2-7, with D unresolved. Germline V gene data show CDR1 as SGHAT and CDR2 as FQNNGV. V gave up 1 base and J gave up 1 base, with 8 bases separating them. This CDR3 has 14 residues. For the CDR3, the DNA is TGTGCCAGCAGCTTAGGCGGCGGATCCTACGAGCAGTACTTC. Its translation is CASSLGGGSYEQYF.

This clone was counted a single time. The V and J genes are TRBV19 and TRBJ1-5; 7 bases are a match to TRBD1. V lost 3 bases to trimming and J lost 0 bases; unmatched junction nucleotides: 2. The CDR3 totals 15 residues. CDR1 is LNHDA, CDR2 SQIVND, per germline (reference sequence). The CDR3 loop is CASSIGTASNQPQHF. The CDR3 region has the DNA TGTGCCAGTAGTATTGGGACAGCTAGCAATCAGCCCCAGCATTTT.

The CDR3 is CANQAGGGNEQFF. The CDR3 coding sequence is TGCGCCAACCAAGCGGGGGGGGGCAATGAGCAGTTCTTC. The rearrangement joins TRBV10-1 to TRBJ2-1; 10 bases agree with TRBD2. The CDR3 spans 13 residues. In germline, CDR1 is WNHNN, CDR2 SYGVQD (reference sequence). V lost 10 bases and J lost 6; bases outside the gene matches: 6.

V is TRBV2 and J is TRBJ2-3; a possible D gene is TRBD1 (6 bases). Per germline, CDR1 SNHLY and CDR2 FYNNEI. Trimming removed 0 bases from V and 6 bases from J, with 16 bases in between. CDR3 length: 16 residues. The CDR3 here is CASSEAGKGVLDTQYF. CDR3 in DNA: TGTGCCAGCAGTGAAGCAGGAAAGGGGGTTTTGGATACGCAGTATTTT. Complete variable domain (other parts from reference TRBV2 and TRBJ2-3): EPEVTQTPSHQVTQMGQEVILRCVPISNHLYFYWYRQILGQKVEFLVSFYNNEISEKSEIFDDQFSVERPDGSNFTLKIRSTKLEDSAMYFCASSEAGKGVLDTQYFGPGTRLTVL.

This chain uses TRBV13 with TRBJ2-1; 7 bases are a match to TRBD2. The ends lost 1 base at V and 0 bases at J; junction bases unmatched: 3. Germline V gives CDR1 PRHDT, CDR2 FYEKMQ (reference sequence). This CDR3 has 16 amino acids. CDR3 sequence: CASSLAGGTSYNEQFF. The CDR3 nucleotides are TGTGCCAGCAGCTTAGCGGGAGGCACCTCCTACAATGAGCAGTTCTTC.

The chain uses TRBV28 and TRBJ2-2; D unresolved. Germline loops: CDR1 MDHEN, CDR2 SYDVKM. The CDR3 spans 12 residues. V lost 6 bases to trimming and J lost 1 base, with 3 bases between them. CDR3 sequence reads: CASSQNTGELFF. CDR3 bases: TGTGCCAGCAGCCAGAACACCGGGGAGCTGTTTTTT.

In its sample, this clone was seen a few times. The chain combines TRBV27 with TRBJ2-3, with 12 bases identical to TRBD2. Trimming at V came to 5 bases and at J to 5 bases, leaving 8 bases not matched to a gene. Germline CDR1 reads MNHEY; CDR2 reads SMNVEV (reference sequence). This CDR3 spans 16 amino acids. In DNA, the CDR3 is TGTGCCAGCAGTCTGACTAGCGGGAGAGTTATAGATACGCAGTATTTT. This translates into CASSLTSGRVIDTQYF.

This chain links TRBV7-9 with TRBJ1-5; D ambiguous. Germline CDR1 and CDR2: SEHNR and FQNEAQ (reference sequence). Trimming removed 5 bases at V and 3 bases at J, with 5 bases between. The CDR3 has 12 residues. The CDR3 protein is CASSRPNQPQHF. The CDR3 nucleotides are TGTGCCAGCAGCCGTCCCAATCAGCCCCAGCATTTT.

Only one count was recorded for this clone. V usage is TRBV27 and J usage is TRBJ1-1; 8 nucleotides match TRBD1. The V gene's germline CDR1 is MNHEY and CDR2 SMNVEV (reference sequence). V shed 4 bases and J 5 bases; nucleotides not matched to a gene: 9. The length of the CDR3 is 15 residues. CDR3 region: CASSWAGGGGTEAFF. The CDR3 nucleotides are TGTGCCAGCAGTTGGGCAGGGGGCGGGGGTACTGAAGCTTTCTTT.

This clone has more than one count but fewer than ten. The genes are TRBV4-3 and TRBJ2-7, with D perhaps TRBD1 (6 bases). V gave up 3 bases and J gave up 3 bases, with 18 bases separating them. Germline V gene data show CDR1 as LGHNA and CDR2 as YSLEER. The CDR3 has 16 amino acids. Here the CDR3 DNA reads TGCGCCAGCAGCCAGGTTATCGGACAGACCGACTACGAGCAGTACTTC. Residues: CASSQVIGQTDYEQYF.

CDR3 sequence reads: CASRSSTQYF. Here the CDR3 DNA reads TGTGCCAGCAGATCCTCGACCCAGTACTTC. The rearrangement links TRBV6-6 to TRBJ2-5; D call uncertain. V shed 6 bases and J shed 7 bases, with 6 bases lying between them. CDR3 length: 10 amino acids. The V gene's germline CDR1 is MNHNY and CDR2 SVGAGI (reference sequence).

J is TRBJ2-3 and V is TRBV13, with 7 bases lining up with TRBD1. This CDR3 spans 16 amino acids. CDR1 and CDR2 (germline): PRHDT, FYEKMQ (reference sequence). The junction had 12 bases not matched to a gene; V was cut back by 5 bases and J by 4 bases. In DNA form, the CDR3 reads TGTGCCAGCAGCCCACGCCCACAGGGGACCCCAGATACGCAGTATTTT. Encoded protein: CASSPRPQGTPDTQYF.

This chain links TRBV2 with TRBJ2-3; 9 bases align to TRBD2. V lost 6 bases to trimming and J lost 1 base; unmatched junction nucleotides: 5. The CDR3 runs to 15 residues. Germline values: CDR1 SNHLY, CDR2 FYNNEI. The CDR3 here is CASRKAGGGTDTQYF. The CDR3 bases are TGTGCCAGCAGAAAGGCGGGAGGGGGCACAGATACGCAGTATTTT.

This chain joins TRBV27 and TRBJ2-7; no definite D call. The CDR3 has 13 residues. CDR1 MNHEY and CDR2 SMNVEV come from the germline V gene (reference sequence). With 4 bases removed from V and 6 bases from J, the gap between germline ends came to 13 bases. CDR3 loop: CASSSTQSSEQYF. DNA of the CDR3: TGTGCCAGCAGTTCGACACAGAGTAGCGAGCAGTACTTC.

V is TRBV5-1 and J is TRBJ1-1, with 9 nucleotides matching TRBD1. V gave up 0 bases and J gave up 4 bases; unmatched junction bases: 7. The CDR3 spans 16 residues. CDR1 SGHRS and CDR2 YFSETQ come from the germline V gene. DNA for the CDR3: TGCGCCAGCAGCTTGGATACAGGGGGCGGTGGCACTGAAGCTTTCTTT. It specifies CASSLDTGGGGTEAFF.

The chain recombines TRBV7-6 with TRBJ1-1, with a tentative D call TRBD1 (5 bases). Germline CDR1 is SGHVS and CDR2 is FNYEAQ. This CDR3 is built from 15 residues. Trimming took off 3 bases at V and 2 bases at J, with 13 bases between the two ends. The DNA for the CDR3 is TGTGCCAGCAGCTTGGCCGACAGCTTAAACACTGAAGCTTTCTTT. Its translation: CASSLADSLNTEAFF.

The chain recombines TRBV6-1 with TRBJ1-2; a possible D gene is TRBD1 (6 bases). Trimming cost V 8 bases and J 8 bases, with 24 bases left between them. This CDR3 is 15 amino acids long. Germline values: CDR1 MNHNS, CDR2 SASEGT. CDR3 sequence reads: CASGITGQPPEGYTF. The CDR3 DNA reads TGTGCCAGCGGGATAACCGGACAGCCACCTGAGGGCTACACCTTC.

The CDR3 DNA is TGTGCCAGCAGCGAAAAAAAAGGGATGAGGGACGCGGGGGAATTTTACAATGAGCAGTTCTTC. As protein: CASSEKKGMRDAGEFYNEQFF. This sequence joins TRBV21-1 and TRBJ2-1; TRBD2, as called in the table, went unchecked against the DNA. TRBV21-1 is classified as a pseudogene. There are 21 residues in the CDR3.

The J gene is TRBJ2-5, the V gene TRBV27; perhaps TRBD1 as D (6 bases). The CDR3 consists of 14 residues. CDR1 and CDR2 (germline): MNHEY, SMNVEV (reference sequence). V dropped 5 bases and J dropped 0 bases, with 10 bases sitting between them. This CDR3 is CASSKTGYQETQYF. CDR3 coding DNA: TGTGCCAGCAGTAAAACAGGGTACCAAGAGACCCAGTACTTC.

The chain has TRBV28 and TRBJ1-4, with D maybe TRBD1 (5 bases). In germline, CDR1 is MDHEN, CDR2 SYDVKM. The CDR3 covers 16 residues. Trimming left V 5 bases short and J 8 bases short, with 21 bases between. CDR3 region: CASSGHSGGVEEKLFF. CDR3 coding DNA: TGTGCCAGCAGTGGTCACTCTGGGGGGGTAGAGGAAAAACTGTTTTTT.

The table lists this clone with a few counts. The rearrangement uses TRBV6-1 and TRBJ2-5, with TRBD1 matching 9 bases. The CDR3 has 15 residues. V shed 1 base, J shed 1 base, and the junction held 1 base outside the gene matches. Germline V gives CDR1 MNHNS, CDR2 SASEGT. The CDR3 nucleotides are TGTGCCAGCAGTGAAGTGACAGGGGGCCAAGAGACCCAGTACTTC. This codes for CASSEVTGGQETQYF.

The chain links TRBV27 to TRBJ2-1, with 7 bases aligning to TRBD2. CDR1 is MNHEY and CDR2 is SMNVEV in the germline V gene (reference sequence). The CDR3 has 15 residues. V lost 8 bases, J lost 3 bases, and 10 bases stayed unmatched. In nucleotides, the CDR3 is TGTGCCAGCTCGCCGCCCGGACTAGTCTACAATGAGCAGTTCTTC. Its translation: CASSPPGLVYNEQFF.